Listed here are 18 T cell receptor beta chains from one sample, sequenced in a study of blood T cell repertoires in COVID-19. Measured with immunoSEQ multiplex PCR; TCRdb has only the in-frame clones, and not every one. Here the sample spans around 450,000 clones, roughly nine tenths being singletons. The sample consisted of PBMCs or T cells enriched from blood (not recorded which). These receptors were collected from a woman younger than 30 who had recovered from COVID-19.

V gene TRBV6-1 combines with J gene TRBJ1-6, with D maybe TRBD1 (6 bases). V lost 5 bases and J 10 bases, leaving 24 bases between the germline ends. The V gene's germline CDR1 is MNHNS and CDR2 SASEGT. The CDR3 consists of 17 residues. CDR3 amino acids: CASSKGQPEGVDSPLHF. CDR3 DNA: TGTGCCAGCAGTAAAGGACAGCCAGAAGGGGTGGACTCACCCCTCCACTTT.

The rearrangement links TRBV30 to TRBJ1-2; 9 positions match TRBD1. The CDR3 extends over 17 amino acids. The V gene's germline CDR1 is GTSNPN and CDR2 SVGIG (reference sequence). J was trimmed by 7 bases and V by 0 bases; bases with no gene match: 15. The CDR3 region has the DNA TGTGCCTGGAGTGTTGGGGACAGGGTTTCCCGCGCGGGTGGCTACACCTTC. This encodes CAWSVGDRVSRAGGYTF.

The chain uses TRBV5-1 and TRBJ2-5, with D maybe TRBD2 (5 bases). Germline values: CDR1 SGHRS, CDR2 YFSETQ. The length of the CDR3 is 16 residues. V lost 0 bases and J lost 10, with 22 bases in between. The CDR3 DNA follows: TGCGCCAGCAGCTTGGGACCTCCGGTTGGCCTTGGGAGCCAGTACTTC. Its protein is CASSLGPPVGLGSQYF.

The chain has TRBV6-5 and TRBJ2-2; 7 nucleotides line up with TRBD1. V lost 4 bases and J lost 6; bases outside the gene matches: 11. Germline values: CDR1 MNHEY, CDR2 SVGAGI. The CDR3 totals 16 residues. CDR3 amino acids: CASSFPRNRGPGELFF. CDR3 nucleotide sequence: TGTGCCAGCAGTTTTCCTCGTAACAGGGGTCCCGGGGAGCTGTTTTTT.

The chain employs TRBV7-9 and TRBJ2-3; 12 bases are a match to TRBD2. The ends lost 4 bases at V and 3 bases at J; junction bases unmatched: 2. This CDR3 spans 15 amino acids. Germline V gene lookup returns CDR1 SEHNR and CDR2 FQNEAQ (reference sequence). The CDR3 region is CASSSSGGVTDTQYF. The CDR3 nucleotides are TGTGCCAGCAGCTCTAGCGGGGGGGTAACAGATACGCAGTATTTT.

CDR3 nucleotide sequence: TGTGCCAGCAGTGATCCGCAGGGGGCGTCCACTGAAGCTTTCTTT. Protein sequence: CASSDPQGASTEAFF. J is TRBJ1-1 and V is TRBV25-1; TRBD1 agrees at 8 bases. Germline trimming cut 3 bases from V and 4 bases from J; bases unmatched to any gene: 7. The V gene's germline CDR1 is MGHDK and CDR2 SYGVNS. This CDR3 region has 15 residues.

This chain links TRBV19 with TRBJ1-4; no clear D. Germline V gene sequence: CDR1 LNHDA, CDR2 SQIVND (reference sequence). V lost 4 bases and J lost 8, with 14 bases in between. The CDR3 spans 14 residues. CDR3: CASSSRGWNEKLFF. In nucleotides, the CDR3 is TGTGCCAGTAGTAGCCGAGGTTGGAACGAAAAACTGTTTTTT.

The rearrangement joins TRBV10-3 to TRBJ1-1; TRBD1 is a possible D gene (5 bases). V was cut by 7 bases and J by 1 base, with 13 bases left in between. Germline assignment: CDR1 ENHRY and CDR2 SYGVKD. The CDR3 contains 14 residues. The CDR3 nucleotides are TGTGCCATCACCGGGGGGGGGTCGAACACTGAAGCTTTCTTT. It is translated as CAITGGGSNTEAFF.

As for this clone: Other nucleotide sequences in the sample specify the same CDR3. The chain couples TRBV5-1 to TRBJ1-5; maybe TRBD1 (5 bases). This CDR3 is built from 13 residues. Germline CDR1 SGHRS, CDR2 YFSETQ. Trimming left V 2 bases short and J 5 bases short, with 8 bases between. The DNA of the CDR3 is TGCGCCAGCAGCTTCGGAGGGGATCAGCCCCAGCATTTT. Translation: CASSFGGDQPQHF.

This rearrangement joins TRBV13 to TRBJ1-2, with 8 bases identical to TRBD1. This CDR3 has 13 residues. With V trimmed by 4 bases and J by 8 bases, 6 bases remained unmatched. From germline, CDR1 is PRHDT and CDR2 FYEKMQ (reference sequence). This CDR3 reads CASSSPDRGGYTF. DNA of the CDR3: TGTGCCAGCAGCTCCCCCGACAGGGGCGGCTACACCTTC.

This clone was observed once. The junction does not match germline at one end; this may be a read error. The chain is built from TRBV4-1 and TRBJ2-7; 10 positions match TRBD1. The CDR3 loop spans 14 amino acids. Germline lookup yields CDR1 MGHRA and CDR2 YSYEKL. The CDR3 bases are TGCGCCAGCAGCCAAGAAGGGACAGGGGTTCAGGTCGACTTC. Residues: CASSQEGTGVQVDF.

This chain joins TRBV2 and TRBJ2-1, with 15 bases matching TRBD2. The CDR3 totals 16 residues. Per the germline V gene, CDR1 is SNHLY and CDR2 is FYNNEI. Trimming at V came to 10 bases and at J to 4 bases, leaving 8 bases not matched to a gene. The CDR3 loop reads CATRGLAGGGYNEQFF. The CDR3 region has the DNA TGTGCCACCCGGGGACTAGCGGGGGGCGGTTACAATGAGCAGTTCTTC. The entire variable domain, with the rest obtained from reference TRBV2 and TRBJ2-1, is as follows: EPEVTQTPSHQVTQMGQEVILRCVPISNHLYFYWYRQILGQKVEFLVSFYNNEISEKSEIFDDQFSVERPDGSNFTLKIRSTKLEDSAMYFCATRGLAGGGYNEQFFGPGTRLTVL.

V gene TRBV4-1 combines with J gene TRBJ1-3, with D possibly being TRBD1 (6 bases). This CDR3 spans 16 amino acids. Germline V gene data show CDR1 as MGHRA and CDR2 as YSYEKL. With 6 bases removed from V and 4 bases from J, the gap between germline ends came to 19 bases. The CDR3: CASSRGGPGAGNTIYF. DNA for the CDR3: TGCGCCAGCAGTCGTGGGGGACCAGGGGCCGGAAACACCATATATTTT.

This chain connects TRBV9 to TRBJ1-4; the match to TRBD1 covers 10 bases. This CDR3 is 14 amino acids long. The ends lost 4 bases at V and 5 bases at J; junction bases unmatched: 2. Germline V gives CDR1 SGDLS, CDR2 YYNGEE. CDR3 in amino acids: CASSPGQGNEKLFF. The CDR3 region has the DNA TGTGCCAGCAGCCCGGGACAGGGGAATGAAAAACTGTTTTTT.

The CDR3 DNA reads TGCGCCAGCAGCTCAATAGGACAGGGGGCGAACACTGAAGCTTTCTTT. This encodes CASSSIGQGANTEAFF. V and J are TRBV4-1 and TRBJ1-1, with TRBD1 matching over 11 bases. The CDR3 is 16 amino acids. Germline V gene data show CDR1 as MGHRA and CDR2 as YSYEKL. V trimming: 5 bases; J trimming: 1 base; junction bases outside the gene matches: 6.

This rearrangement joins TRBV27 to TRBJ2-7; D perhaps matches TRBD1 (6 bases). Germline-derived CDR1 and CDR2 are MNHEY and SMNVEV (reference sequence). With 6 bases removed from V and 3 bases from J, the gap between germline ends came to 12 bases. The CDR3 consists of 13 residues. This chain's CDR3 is CASSYRVGYEQYF. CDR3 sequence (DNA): TGTGCCAGCAGCTACAGGGTGGGCTACGAGCAGTACTTC.

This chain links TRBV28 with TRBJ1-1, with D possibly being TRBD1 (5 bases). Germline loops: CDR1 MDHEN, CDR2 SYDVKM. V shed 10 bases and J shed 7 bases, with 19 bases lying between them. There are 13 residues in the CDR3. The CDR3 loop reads CATLGGRRDEAFF. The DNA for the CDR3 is TGTGCCACCCTTGGGGGGAGGAGGGATGAAGCTTTCTTT. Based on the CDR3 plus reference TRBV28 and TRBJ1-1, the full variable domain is DVKVTQSSRYLVKRTGEKVFLECVQDMDHENMFWYRQDPGLGLRLIYFSYDVKMKEKGDIPEGYSVSREKKERFSLILESASTNQTSMYLCATLGGRRDEAFFGQGTRLTVV.

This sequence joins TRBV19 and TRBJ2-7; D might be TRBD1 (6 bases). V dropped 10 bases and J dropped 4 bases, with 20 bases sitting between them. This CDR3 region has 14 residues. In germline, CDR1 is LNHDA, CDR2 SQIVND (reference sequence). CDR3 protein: CATADPAGTYEQYF. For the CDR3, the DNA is TGTGCCACCGCGGACCCCGCCGGGACATACGAGCAGTACTTC.